The 2 T cell receptor beta chains listed next were all sequenced from one sample in a study of cytomegalovirus exposure and HLA in healthy donors. PCR used 60 Vbeta primers and 13 Jbeta primers. Data came from immunoSEQ multiplex PCR; TCRdb stores just in-frame clones and leaves some out. The sample holds approximately 89,000 clones, approximately 76% seen once. Sequencing was performed on PBMCs. All receptors come from a man aged 30 to 39 in good health and CMV-seropositive.

This clone occurred once. The chain joins TRBV11-2 to TRBJ2-1; 7 bases match TRBD2. Trimming at V came to 5 bases and at J to 5 bases, leaving 6 bases not matched to a gene. Per the germline V gene, CDR1 is SGHAT and CDR2 is FQNNGV. This CDR3 region has 14 residues. In DNA form, the CDR3 reads TGTGCCAGCAGCCGCGGACTAGGTCACAATGAGCAGTTCTTC. Translation: CASSRGLGHNEQFF.

This chain joins TRBV6-1 and TRBJ2-7, with 8 bases that match TRBD1. V dropped 0 bases and J dropped 5; count of bases not matched to a gene: 9. The CDR3 has 16 amino acids. Germline CDR1 and CDR2: MNHNS and SASEGT. The CDR3 loop reads CASSEASGTGLDEQYF. In DNA form, the CDR3 reads TGTGCCAGCAGTGAAGCTTCCGGGACAGGCCTGGACGAGCAGTACTTC.